The following is a T cell receptor beta chain sequence with its context. This entry belongs to a study of T cell changes during pregnancy in multiple sclerosis. CDR3 length: 15 amino acids. Trimming left V 4 bases short and J 1 base short, with 15 bases between. Looked up from germline, CDR1 is SGDLS and CDR2 is YYNGEE. Libraries were prepared by immunoSEQ multiplex PCR; TCRdb keeps only in-frame clonotypes and omits some of them. This table holds around 39,000 clones, 85% to 95% found once. Specimen: PBMCs (not recorded whether the cells were cultured). The V gene is TRBV9, the J gene TRBJ2-7; no definite D call. This clonotype originated in a female donor with multiple sclerosis, enrolled in a pregnancy study. The CDR3 DNA sequence: TGTGCCAGCAGCCCCCCGGTGAGCCATTCCTACGAGCAGTACTTC. This sequence encodes CASSPPVSHSYEQYF.